The rows below give T cell receptor beta chains drawn from one sample of a study of blood T cells in healthy people across ages. TCRdb fed the 5' RACE reads into MiXCR, producing one record per CDR3 protein. The sample includes approximately 1.5 million distinct CDR3 sequences, approximately 43% of them seen just once. The sample taken for sequencing was blood. Source of these receptors: a woman aged 18-35 years in good health. Each CDR3 is given with its conserved first and last residue. The order of the fields is J gene, clone size, D gene, V gene, CDR3 DNA, CDR3 protein. A D gene is named only where the DNA matches it firmly. A row's size may be missing; if present it is once, few, many or a size class.

TRBJ1-5	-	-	TRBV7-9	TGTGCCATCAGTTTTACTGATCAGCCCCAGCATTTT	CAISFTDQPQHF
TRBJ2-7	few	TRBD1	TRBV2	TGTGCCAGCAGGAAGACAGGGGGCAACGAGCAGTACTTC	CASRKTGGNEQYF
TRBJ1-2	-	-	TRBV7-9	TGTGCCAGCAGCTTAAGCGGAACTATCGGAGGCTACACCTTC	CASSLSGTIGGYTF
TRBJ1-1	few	-	TRBV29-1	TGCAGCGTTCGTGGGTTTAACACTGAAGCTTTCTTT	CSVRGFNTEAFF
TRBJ2-1	-	-	TRBV7-2	TGTGCCAGCAGCTTAGGGCAGGGATTTGCCAATGAGCAGTTCTTC	CASSLGQGFANEQFF
TRBJ1-2	once	TRBD1	TRBV4-3	TGCGCCAGCAGACAAAGTGGGACAGGCGGGTGGCATGGCTACACCTTC	CASRQSGTGGWHGYTF
TRBJ2-7	-	TRBD1	TRBV7-2	TGTGCCAGCAGCACAAGACAGGGATGGGACTACGAGCAGTACTTC	CASSTRQGWDYEQYF
TRBJ1-1	-	-	TRBV5-5	TGTGCCAGCAGCTTGTTAACGGTCTGGGGCACTGAAGCTTTCTTT	CASSLLTVWGTEAFF
TRBJ2-1	few	-	TRBV29-1	TGCAGCGTTGAAGCCCCTCGGCGGGGGCCCCGAATGGTGCAGTTCTTC	CSVEAPRRGPRMVQFF
TRBJ2-3	many	-	TRBV18	TGTGCCAGCTCGAGTACCACAGATACGCAGTATTTT	CASSSTTDTQYF